This note documents a single T cell receptor beta chain sequence. The antigen is undetermined. The CDR3 is made up of 16 amino acids. Germline V gene data show CDR1 as SEHNR and CDR2 as FQNEAQ (reference sequence). With 4 bases clipped from V and 6 bases from J, the junction kept 11 bases outside the gene matches. Measured with immunoSEQ multiplex PCR; TCRdb has only the in-frame clones, and not every one. Here the sample spans roughly 140,000 clones, 94% being singletons. This sample is drawn from a study of T cell responses to AZD1222 COVID-19 vaccine. Findings of the study overall: Donor demographics were predominantly white British with a female majority; clonal diversity may be underestimated.

The V and J genes are TRBV7-9 and TRBJ1-3, with 8 nucleotides matching TRBD1. Specimen: peripheral blood, collected on day 0 of AZD1222 vaccination. This sequence was found in an adult in good health. In DNA, the CDR3 is TGTGCCAGCAGCTCCTGGACAGGGACTCTCGTAAACACCATATATTTT. As protein: CASSSWTGTLVNTIYF.